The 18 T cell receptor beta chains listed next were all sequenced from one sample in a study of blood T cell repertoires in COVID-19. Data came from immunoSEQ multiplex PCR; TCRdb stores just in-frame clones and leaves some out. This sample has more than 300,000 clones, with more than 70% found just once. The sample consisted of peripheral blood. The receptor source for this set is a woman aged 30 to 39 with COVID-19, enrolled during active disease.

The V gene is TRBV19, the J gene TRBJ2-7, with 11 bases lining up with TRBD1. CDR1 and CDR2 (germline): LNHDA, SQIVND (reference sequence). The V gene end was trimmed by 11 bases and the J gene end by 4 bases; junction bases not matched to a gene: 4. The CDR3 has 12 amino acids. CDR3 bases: TGTGCCTCCGGGACAGGGGGATACGAGCAGTACTTC. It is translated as CASGTGGYEQYF.

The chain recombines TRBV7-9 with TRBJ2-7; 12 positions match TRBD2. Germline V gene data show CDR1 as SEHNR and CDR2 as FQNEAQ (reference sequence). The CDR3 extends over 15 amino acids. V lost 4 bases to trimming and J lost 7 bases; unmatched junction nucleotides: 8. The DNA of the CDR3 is TGTGCCAGCAGCTACCTAGCGGGAGGGCCGGAAGAGCAGTACTTC. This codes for CASSYLAGGPEEQYF.

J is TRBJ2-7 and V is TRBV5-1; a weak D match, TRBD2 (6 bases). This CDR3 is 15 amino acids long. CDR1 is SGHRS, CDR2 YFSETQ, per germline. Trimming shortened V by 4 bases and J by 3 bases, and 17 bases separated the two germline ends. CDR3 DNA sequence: TGCGCCAGCAGCCCAGACGGGACTCTACTCTACGAGCAGTACTTC. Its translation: CASSPDGTLLYEQYF.

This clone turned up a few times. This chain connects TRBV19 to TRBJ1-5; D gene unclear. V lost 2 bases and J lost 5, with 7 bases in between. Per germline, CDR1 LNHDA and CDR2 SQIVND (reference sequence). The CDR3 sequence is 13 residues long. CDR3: CASSIYNDQPQHF. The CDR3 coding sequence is TGTGCCAGTAGTATATACAACGATCAGCCCCAGCATTTT.

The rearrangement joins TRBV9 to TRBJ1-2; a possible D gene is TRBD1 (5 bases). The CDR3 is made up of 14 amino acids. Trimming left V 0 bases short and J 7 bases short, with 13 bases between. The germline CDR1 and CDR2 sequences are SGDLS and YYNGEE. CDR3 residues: CASSVDGALRGYTF. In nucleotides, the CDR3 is TGTGCCAGCAGCGTAGATGGGGCGCTGCGTGGCTACACCTTC.

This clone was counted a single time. The chain's CDR3 is CSTEYPSTDTQYF. In DNA, the CDR3 is TGCAGCACTGAGTACCCTTCCACAGATACGCAGTATTTT. The genes are TRBV29-1 and TRBJ2-3, with D uncertain. The V and J ends lost 8 bases and 2 bases respectively, with 14 bases between them. This CDR3 spans 13 amino acids. The germline gives CDR1 SQVTM, CDR2 ANQGSEA.

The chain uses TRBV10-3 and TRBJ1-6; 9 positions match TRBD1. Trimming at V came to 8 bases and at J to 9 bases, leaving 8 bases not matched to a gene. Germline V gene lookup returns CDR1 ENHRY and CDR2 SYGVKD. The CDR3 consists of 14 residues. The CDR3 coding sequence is TGTGCCATCGGGGACAGGGAGTGGGGTTCACCCCTCCACTTT. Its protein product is CAIGDREWGSPLHF.

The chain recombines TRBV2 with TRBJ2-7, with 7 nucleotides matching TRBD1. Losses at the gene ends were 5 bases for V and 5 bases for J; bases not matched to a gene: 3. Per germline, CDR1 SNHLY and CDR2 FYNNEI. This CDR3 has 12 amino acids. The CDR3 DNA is TGTGCCAGCAGTCAAGACAGGGACGAGCAGTACTTC. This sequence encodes CASSQDRDEQYF.

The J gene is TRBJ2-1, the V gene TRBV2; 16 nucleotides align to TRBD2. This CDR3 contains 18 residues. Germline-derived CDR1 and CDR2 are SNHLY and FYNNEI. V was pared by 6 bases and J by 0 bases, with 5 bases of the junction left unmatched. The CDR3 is CASRAGLAGGSSYNEQFF. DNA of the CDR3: TGTGCCAGCAGGGCGGGACTAGCGGGAGGGAGCTCCTACAATGAGCAGTTCTTC. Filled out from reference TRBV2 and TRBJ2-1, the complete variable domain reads EPEVTQTPSHQVTQMGQEVILRCVPISNHLYFYWYRQILGQKVEFLVSFYNNEISEKSEIFDDQFSVERPDGSNFTLKIRSTKLEDSAMYFCASRAGLAGGSSYNEQFFGPGTRLTVL.

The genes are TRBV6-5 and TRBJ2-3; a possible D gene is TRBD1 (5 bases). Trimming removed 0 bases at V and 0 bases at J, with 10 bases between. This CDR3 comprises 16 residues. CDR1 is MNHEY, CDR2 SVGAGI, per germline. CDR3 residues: CASSYSGATSTDTQYF. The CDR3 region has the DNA TGTGCCAGCAGTTACTCAGGGGCCACTAGCACAGATACGCAGTATTTT.

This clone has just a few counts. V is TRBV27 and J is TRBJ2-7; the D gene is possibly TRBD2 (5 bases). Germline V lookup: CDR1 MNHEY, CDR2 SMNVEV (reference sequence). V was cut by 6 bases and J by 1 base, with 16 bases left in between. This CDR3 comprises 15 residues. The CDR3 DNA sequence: TGTGCCAGCAGAATCGAGGAGGATACATCCTACGAGCAGTACTTC. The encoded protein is CASRIEEDTSYEQYF.

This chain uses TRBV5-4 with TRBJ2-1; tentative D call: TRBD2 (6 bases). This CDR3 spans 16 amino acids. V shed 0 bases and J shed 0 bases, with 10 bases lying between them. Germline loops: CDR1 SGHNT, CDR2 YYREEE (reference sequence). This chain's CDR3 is CASSLGLTSSYNEQFF. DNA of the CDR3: TGTGCCAGCAGCTTGGGACTGACTAGCTCCTACAATGAGCAGTTCTTC.

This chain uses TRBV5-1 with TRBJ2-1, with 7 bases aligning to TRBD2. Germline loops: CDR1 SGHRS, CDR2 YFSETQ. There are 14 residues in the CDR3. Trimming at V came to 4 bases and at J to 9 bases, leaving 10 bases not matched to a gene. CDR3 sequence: CASSPPGGIAEQFF. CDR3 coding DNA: TGCGCCAGCAGCCCGCCGGGGGGTATCGCTGAGCAGTTCTTC.

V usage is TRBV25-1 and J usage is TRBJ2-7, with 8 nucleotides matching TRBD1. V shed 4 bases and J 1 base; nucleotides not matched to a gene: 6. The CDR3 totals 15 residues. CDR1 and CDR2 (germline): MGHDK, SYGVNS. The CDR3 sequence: CASSVPGQGSYEQYF. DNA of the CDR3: TGTGCCAGCAGTGTTCCCGGACAGGGATCCTACGAGCAGTACTTC.

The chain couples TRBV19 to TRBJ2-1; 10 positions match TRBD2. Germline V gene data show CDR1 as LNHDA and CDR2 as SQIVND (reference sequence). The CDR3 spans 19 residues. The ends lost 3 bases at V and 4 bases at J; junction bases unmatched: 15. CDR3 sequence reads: CASSIARASGSIGYNEQFF. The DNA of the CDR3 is TGTGCCAGTAGTATCGCCCGGGCTAGCGGGAGTATCGGGTACAATGAGCAGTTCTTC.

The CDR3 DNA reads TGTGCCAGCAGTTCTCTTAATGAAAAACTGTTTTTT. This sequence encodes CASSSLNEKLFF. This chain links TRBV28 with TRBJ1-4; D unresolved. This CDR3 spans 12 amino acids. V shed 4 bases and J shed 4 bases, with 4 bases lying between them. Germline loops: CDR1 MDHEN, CDR2 SYDVKM.

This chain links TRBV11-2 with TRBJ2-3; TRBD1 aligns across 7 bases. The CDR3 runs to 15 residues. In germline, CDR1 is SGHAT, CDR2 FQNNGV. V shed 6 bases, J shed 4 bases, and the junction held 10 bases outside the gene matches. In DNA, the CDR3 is TGTGCCAGCAGGGACCGGGACAGACATCCAGATACGCAGTATTTT. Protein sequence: CASRDRDRHPDTQYF.

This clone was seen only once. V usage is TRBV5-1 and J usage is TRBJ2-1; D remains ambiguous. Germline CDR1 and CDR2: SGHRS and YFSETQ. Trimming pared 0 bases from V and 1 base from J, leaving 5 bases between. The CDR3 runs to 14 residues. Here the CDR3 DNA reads TGCGCCAGCAGCTTGGCACAGTCCTACAATGAGCAGTTCTTC. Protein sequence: CASSLAQSYNEQFF.